Presented here are 2 T cell receptor beta chains from one specimen sequenced in a study of blood T cell repertoires in COVID-19. Profiled with immunoSEQ multiplex PCR; TCRdb holds only in-frame clones, not every one. The sample shows a few hundred thousand clones, around 91% of them seen only once. The sample taken for sequencing was PBMCs or T cells enriched from blood (not recorded which). Source of these receptors: a man aged 18 to 29 who had recovered from COVID-19.

This chain uses TRBV7-9 with TRBJ2-1, with D unclear. Trimming left V 8 bases short and J 5 bases short, with 13 bases between. The CDR3 runs to 13 residues. Looked up from germline, CDR1 is SEHNR and CDR2 is FQNEAQ (reference sequence). CDR3 DNA sequence: TGTGCCAGCTCGGAGATGGCGGACAATGAGCAGTTCTTC. Its protein is CASSEMADNEQFF.

The DNA for the CDR3 is TGTGCCAGCAGCTCAGGAACCCGACATGCAACTAATGAAAAACTGTTTTTT. It codes for CASSSGTRHATNEKLFF. V is TRBV7-9 and J is TRBJ1-4; unclear D gene. This CDR3 comprises 17 residues. The germline V gene encodes CDR1 SEHNR and CDR2 FQNEAQ (reference sequence). V was cut by 4 bases and J by 0 bases, with 15 bases left in between.